These T cell receptor beta chains were read from a single sample in a study of shared clonotypes between healthy human individuals. TCRdb's copy holds only in-frame clones and misses some; the assay was immunoSEQ multiplex PCR. Of roughly 850,000 clones listed, 90% to 98% are singletons. Specimen: naive CD8+ T cells sorted from blood. The receptors here all came from a man aged 30 to 39 in good health. Both conserved end residues are part of each CDR3. Fields, in order: J gene, V gene, CDR3 protein.

j_gene: TRBJ1-5
v_gene: TRBV4-1
CDR3aa: CASSQPIQGNSNQPQHF

j_gene: TRBJ2-5
v_gene: TRBV19
CDR3aa: CASSIWEGQETQYF

j_gene: TRBJ2-6
v_gene: TRBV5-1
CDR3aa: CASSLVVAGRGAGANVLTF

j_gene: TRBJ2-3
v_gene: TRBV5-6
CDR3aa: CASSLAGVEVTDTQYF

j_gene: TRBJ2-1
v_gene: TRBV27
CDR3aa: CASSGPYNEQFF

j_gene: TRBJ1-5
v_gene: TRBV27
CDR3aa: CASSGQGNQPQHF

j_gene: TRBJ2-3
v_gene: TRBV27
CDR3aa: CASQREGLADTQYF

j_gene: TRBJ1-1
v_gene: TRBV28
CDR3aa: CASILDRENTEAFF

j_gene: TRBJ1-2
v_gene: TRBV5-4
CDR3aa: CASSLDLGGLYGYTF

j_gene: TRBJ2-1
v_gene: TRBV5-1
CDR3aa: CASSEGLGQFF

j_gene: TRBJ2-3
v_gene: TRBV19
CDR3aa: CASRAGLGTDTQYF

j_gene: TRBJ2-5
v_gene: TRBV5-6
CDR3aa: CASSLAVASGSGETQYF

j_gene: TRBJ2-5
v_gene: TRBV7-6
CDR3aa: CASSSGDPRQETQYF